This T cell receptor (beta chain) comes out of a study of blood T cell repertoires in COVID-19. Produced via immunoSEQ multiplex PCR; TCRdb's table is partial and in-frame only. In the table there are a few hundred thousand clones, approximately 86% of which are singletons. CDR1 is SGHTA and CDR2 is FQGTGA in the germline V gene. V trimming: 2 bases; J trimming: 7 bases; junction bases outside the gene matches: 3. CDR3 length: 15 amino acids. Sequencing was carried out using PBMCs or T cells enriched from blood (not recorded which). This chain links TRBV7-3 with TRBJ2-1, with 12 bases fitting TRBD1. The source is a woman in her thirties or forties with acute COVID-19. Here the CDR3 reads CASSLGTGGSNEQFF. CDR3 nucleotide sequence: TGTGCCAGCAGCTTAGGGACAGGGGGCTCGAATGAGCAGTTCTTC. Complete variable domain (other parts from reference TRBV7-3 and TRBJ2-1): GAGVSQTPSNKVTEKGKYVELRCDPISGHTALYWYRQSLGQGPEFLIYFQGTGAADDSGLPNDRFFAVRPEGSVSTLKIQRTERGDSAVYLCASSLGTGGSNEQFFGPGTRLTVL.